This T cell receptor (beta chain) was recorded in a study of CD8 T cells in ankylosing spondylitis. Study observations and caveats: The study identified a TCR beta motif of roughly eight highly homologous variants that appeared characteristic of ankylosing spondylitis blood.

In the case of this clonotype: Antigen specificity is unknown.

Libraries for TCR beta were made by quantitative 5'-RACE with molecular barcodes. One entry per CDR3 protein results from TCRdb running MiXCR on the 5' RACE reads. The table records over 600,000 distinct CDR3 sequences, 15% to 20% of them present only once. The sequence was obtained from a male donor with ankylosing spondylitis. Input material: blood, either unsorted or a sorted T cell fraction (not recorded which).

CDR3 sequence: CASSEVVAGGPNEQFF. The DNA for the CDR3 is TGTGCCAGCAGTGAGGTTGTGGCGGGAGGTCCCAATGAGCAGTTCTTC. The gene calls are TRBV6-1 and TRBJ2-1; 8 bases map to TRBD2. V shed 3 bases and J 6 bases; nucleotides not matched to a gene: 10. CDR3 size: 16 residues. Germline CDR1 reads MNHNS; CDR2 reads SASEGT.